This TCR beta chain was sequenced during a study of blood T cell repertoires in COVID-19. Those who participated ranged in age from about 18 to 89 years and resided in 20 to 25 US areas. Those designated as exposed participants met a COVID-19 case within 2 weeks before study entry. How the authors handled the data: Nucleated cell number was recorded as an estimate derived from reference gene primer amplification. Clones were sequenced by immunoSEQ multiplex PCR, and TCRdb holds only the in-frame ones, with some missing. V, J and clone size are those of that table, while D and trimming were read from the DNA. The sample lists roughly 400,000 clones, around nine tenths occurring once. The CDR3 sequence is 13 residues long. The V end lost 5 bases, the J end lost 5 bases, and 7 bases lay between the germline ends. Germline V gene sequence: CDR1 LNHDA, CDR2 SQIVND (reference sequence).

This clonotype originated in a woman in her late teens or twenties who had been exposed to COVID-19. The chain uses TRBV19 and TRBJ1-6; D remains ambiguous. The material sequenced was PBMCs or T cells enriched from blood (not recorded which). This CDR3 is CASSVSNNSPLHF. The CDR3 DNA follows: TGTGCCAGTAGTGTCAGTAATAATTCACCCCTCCACTTT.